The rows below give T cell receptor beta chains drawn from one sample of a study of identical twins. TCRdb processed the 5' RACE reads anew with MiXCR; each CDR3 protein has one entry. The table has approximately 670,000 distinct CDR3 sequences, approximately 6.1% seen once. Sample: naive T cells sorted from blood. The receptors were gathered from a man aged 18-30 years in good health. Each CDR3 is given with its conserved first and last residue. The D gene is left open where the match is weak. Rows give clone size only sometimes, using once, few, many, or a class for an expanded clone.

J	size	D	V	CDR3	DNA
TRBJ2-1	NA	NA	TRBV11-2	CASSLDRAGVLVGEQFF	TGTGCCAGCAGCTTAGATCGGGCAGGGGTACTAGTGGGCGAGCAGTTCTTC
TRBJ1-5	NA	NA	TRBV29-1	CSVAGGASRGPQHF	TGCAGCGTTGCGGGGGGGGCGTCCCGGGGGCCCCAGCATTTT
TRBJ2-1	few	TRBD1	TRBV11-1	CASSPLPGDRTSSYNEQFF	TGTGCCAGCAGCCCACTGCCCGGGGACAGGACCAGCTCCTACAATGAGCAGTTCTTC
TRBJ1-1	NA	NA	TRBV30	CAWSPEGGAFF	TGTGCCTGGAGTCCCGAGGGTGGCGCTTTCTTT
TRBJ1-2	few	NA	TRBV5-1	CASSFSTSNYGYTF	TGCGCCAGCAGCTTTAGTACCTCTAACTATGGCTACACCTTC
TRBJ2-3	many	TRBD2	TRBV7-9	CASSFPGLADYTDTQYF	TGTGCCAGCAGCTTCCCGGGACTAGCGGACTACACAGATACGCAGTATTTT
TRBJ2-5	NA	TRBD2	TRBV6-1	CASSLASGQRTQYF	TGTGCCAGCAGCTTGGCTAGCGGGCAGCGGACCCAGTACTTC
TRBJ1-1	many	NA	TRBV29-1	CSVARKVGNTEAFF	TGCAGCGTTGCCAGGAAGGTAGGGAACACTGAAGCTTTCTTT
TRBJ2-4	NA	TRBD1	TRBV11-3	CASSPETRDRRPAF	TGTGCCAGCAGCCCGGAAACCCGGGACAGGAGGCCGGCTTTC
TRBJ2-3	few	TRBD1	TRBV5-1	CASSLQTGDTQYF	TGCGCCAGCAGCCTTCAGACAGGGGATACGCAGTATTTT
TRBJ2-1	many	TRBD1	TRBV7-8	CASSSRMHRGNYNEQFF	TGTGCCAGCAGCTCCCGTATGCACAGGGGCAATTACAATGAGCAGTTCTTC
TRBJ1-2	many	TRBD1	TRBV29-1	CSVASGQGADGYTF	TGCAGCGTTGCTTCGGGACAGGGGGCCGATGGCTACACCTTC
TRBJ2-5	many	TRBD2	TRBV29-1	CSVILAGLQETQYF	TGCAGCGTGATACTAGCGGGGCTCCAAGAGACCCAGTACTTC
TRBJ1-2	NA	NA	TRBV10-2	CASSERGYGYTF	TGCGCCAGCAGTGAGCGGGGCTATGGCTACACCTTC
TRBJ2-7	NA	NA	TRBV30	CALSKVYEQYF	TGTGCCTTGAGCAAAGTCTACGAGCAGTACTTC
TRBJ2-6	NA	TRBD1	TRBV7-8	CASSPRTGIINVLTF	TGTGCCAGCAGCCCGAGGACAGGGATAATCAACGTCCTGACTTTC
TRBJ2-1	NA	TRBD2	TRBV27	CASSFGAGGLNDEQFF	TGTGCCAGCAGTTTTGGTGCGGGAGGGTTAAATGATGAGCAGTTCTTC
TRBJ1-5	few	NA	TRBV12-3/TRBV12-4	CASSPHTPPQPQHF	TGTGCCAGCAGTCCTCATACCCCACCCCAGCCCCAGCATTTT
TRBJ2-3	many	NA	TRBV6-2/TRBV6-3	CASSYGGKRGDTQYF	TGTGCCAGCAGTTACGGTGGGAAACGGGGAGATACGCAGTATTTT
TRBJ1-5	NA	NA	TRBV7-2	CASKAGVNQPQHF	TGTGCCAGCAAAGCAGGGGTAAATCAGCCCCAGCATTTT
TRBJ2-7	NA	NA	TRBV20-1	CSAHLSGGSYEQYF	TGCAGTGCTCACCTGAGTGGGGGCTCCTACGAGCAGTACTTC
TRBJ1-4	NA	TRBD1	TRBV27	CASSPQGANEKLFF	TGTGCCAGCAGTCCACAGGGGGCTAATGAAAAACTGTTTTTT
TRBJ2-6	many	TRBD1	TRBV28	CASSPGGVPSGANVLTF	TGTGCCAGCAGTCCAGGGGGCGTCCCCTCTGGGGCCAACGTCCTGACTTTC
TRBJ2-3	few	TRBD2	TRBV24-1	CATSDRLASSTDTQYF	TGTGCCACCAGTGACCGACTAGCGTCTAGCACAGATACGCAGTATTTT
TRBJ1-1	NA	NA	TRBV4-1	CASSRPRGQTNTEAFF	TGCGCCAGCAGCCGCCCACGGGGACAAACAAACACTGAAGCTTTCTTT
TRBJ2-3	NA	TRBD2	TRBV5-1	CASSLRTGGSTDTQYF	TGCGCCAGCAGCTTGAGGACGGGAGGGAGCACAGATACGCAGTATTTT
TRBJ1-5	many	NA	TRBV7-6	CASSEGRGHQPQHF	TGTGCCAGCAGCGAAGGGCGGGGGCATCAGCCCCAGCATTTT
TRBJ1-1	few	TRBD1	TRBV6-2/TRBV6-3	CASSYRDRADTEAFF	TGTGCCAGCAGTTACCGGGACAGGGCTGACACTGAAGCTTTCTTT
TRBJ2-5	few	TRBD2	TRBV10-3	CAAQGTSGIRRETQYF	TGTGCCGCGCAGGGGACTAGCGGGATCCGGAGGGAGACCCAGTACTTC
TRBJ2-2	many	NA	TRBV29-1	CSVDAWNGELFF	TGCAGCGTTGATGCTTGGAACGGGGAGCTGTTTTTT
TRBJ1-6	many	NA	TRBV21-1	CASSKGDRTGNSPLHF	TGTGCCAGCAGCAAAGGGGACCGGACAGGAAATTCACCCCTCCACTTT
TRBJ2-4	few	NA	TRBV5-6	CASSLWGTGYYIQYF	TGTGCCAGCAGCTTGTGGGGTACAGGGTATTACATTCAGTACTTC
TRBJ2-3	NA	NA	TRBV11-2	CASSLFSVSSTDTQYF	TGTGCCAGCAGCTTATTCTCGGTCTCTAGCACAGATACGCAGTATTTT
TRBJ2-1	NA	NA	TRBV7-8	CASSPLSLPNEQFF	TGTGCCAGCAGCCCCTTAAGCTTGCCGAATGAGCAGTTCTTC
TRBJ2-5	many	NA	TRBV14	CASSQDRGTQYF	TGTGCCAGCAGCCAAGATCGAGGGACCCAGTACTTC
TRBJ1-5	few	NA	TRBV5-6	CASSRLGGTGSNQPQHF	TGTGCCAGCAGCCGACTAGGAGGGACGGGCAGCAATCAGCCCCAGCATTTT
TRBJ1-2	many	NA	TRBV29-1	CSVEAADGYTF	TGCAGCGTTGAAGCGGCGGATGGCTACACCTTC
TRBJ2-1	NA	TRBD1	TRBV5-1	CASSYPPTGAPGNNEQFF	TGCGCCAGCAGCTACCCTCCTACAGGGGCCCCGGGAAACAATGAGCAGTTCTTC
TRBJ2-5	NA	NA	TRBV12-3/TRBV12-4	CASSKMETQYF	TGTGCCAGCAGTAAAATGGAGACCCAGTACTTC
TRBJ2-1	NA	NA	TRBV20-1	CSASVTVSYNEQFF	TGCAGTGCTAGCGTCACCGTCTCCTACAATGAGCAGTTCTTC
TRBJ2-2	NA	NA	TRBV7-2	CASNIGWEAGELFF	TGTGCCAGCAACATAGGGTGGGAGGCCGGGGAGCTGTTTTTT
TRBJ2-6	NA	NA	TRBV6-1	CASSGSGSGPNVLTF	TGTGCCAGCAGTGGATCCGGGTCTGGGCCCAACGTCCTGACTTTC
TRBJ1-2	NA	TRBD1	TRBV5-1	CASSPGTGPANYGYTF	TGCGCCAGCAGCCCCGGGACAGGCCCAGCTAACTATGGCTACACCTTC
TRBJ2-6	NA	NA	TRBV7-2	CASSLAMPPGANVLTF	TGTGCCAGCAGCTTAGCGATGCCACCTGGGGCCAACGTCCTGACTTTC
TRBJ2-3	many	NA	TRBV5-5	CASSPSRTQYF	TGTGCCAGCAGCCCAAGTAGGACGCAGTATTTT
TRBJ2-7	many	NA	TRBV9	CASSVEVSHEQYF	TGTGCCAGCAGCGTGGAAGTGTCCCACGAGCAGTACTTC
TRBJ2-5	few	TRBD2	TRBV15	CATSRVGGGRETQYF	TGTGCCACCAGCAGAGTTGGCGGGGGGAGGGAGACCCAGTACTTC
TRBJ1-1	many	NA	TRBV12-3/TRBV12-4	CASSFQGPTEAFF	TGTGCCAGCAGTTTCCAGGGACCCACTGAAGCTTTCTTT
TRBJ2-7	many	NA	TRBV20-1	CSARDTSHEQYF	TGCAGTGCTAGAGATACGTCGCATGAGCAGTACTTC
TRBJ2-3	many	TRBD2	TRBV12-3/TRBV12-4	CASSTSGSTDTQYF	TGTGCCAGCAGTACTAGCGGGAGCACAGATACGCAGTATTTT
TRBJ2-2	few	TRBD2	TRBV4-1	CASSPSGSSTGELFF	TGCGCCAGCAGCCCTAGCGGGAGTTCCACCGGGGAGCTGTTTTTT
TRBJ2-7	NA	NA	TRBV6-5	CASSFDSLPYEQYF	TGTGCCAGCAGTTTCGATAGCCTACCCTACGAGCAGTACTTC
TRBJ1-3	many	NA	TRBV12-3/TRBV12-4	CASRPDGNTIYF	TGTGCCAGCAGACCCGACGGAAACACCATATATTTT
TRBJ1-6	NA	NA	TRBV19	CASSMNVGRSYNSPLHF	TGTGCCAGTAGTATGAACGTGGGACGCTCCTATAATTCACCCCTCCACTTT
TRBJ2-4	many	NA	TRBV20-1	CSAAGDGRGIQYF	TGCAGTGCCGCCGGGGACGGGCGAGGCATTCAGTACTTC
TRBJ2-1	NA	TRBD1	TRBV7-9	CASSSGDPGQRLNEQFF	TGTGCCAGCAGCTCCGGAGATCCGGGACAGAGACTAAATGAGCAGTTCTTC
TRBJ1-2	many	TRBD1	TRBV24-1	CATSERTGSEGYTF	TGTGCCACCAGTGAGCGGACAGGGTCGGAAGGCTACACCTTC
TRBJ2-7	few	TRBD2	TRBV15	CATSRGGRYSYEQYF	TGTGCCACCAGCAGAGGCGGGAGGTATAGCTACGAGCAGTACTTC
TRBJ2-4	NA	TRBD1	TRBV6-5	CASSYSGQAPLAKNIQYF	TGTGCCAGCAGTTACTCGGGACAGGCTCCCTTAGCCAAAAACATTCAGTACTTC